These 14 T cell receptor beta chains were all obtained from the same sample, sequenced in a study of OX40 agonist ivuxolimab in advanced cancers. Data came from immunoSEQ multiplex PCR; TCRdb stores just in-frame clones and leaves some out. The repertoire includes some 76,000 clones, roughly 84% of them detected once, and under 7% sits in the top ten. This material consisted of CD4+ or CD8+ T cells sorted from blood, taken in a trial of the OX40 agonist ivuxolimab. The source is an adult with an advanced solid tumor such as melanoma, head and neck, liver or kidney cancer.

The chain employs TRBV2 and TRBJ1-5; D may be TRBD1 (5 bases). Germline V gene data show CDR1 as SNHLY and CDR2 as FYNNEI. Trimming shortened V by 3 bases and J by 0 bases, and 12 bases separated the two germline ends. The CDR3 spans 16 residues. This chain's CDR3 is CASSESPTGSNQPQHF. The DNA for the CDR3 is TGTGCCAGCAGTGAGAGTCCCACAGGTAGCAATCAGCCCCAGCATTTT.

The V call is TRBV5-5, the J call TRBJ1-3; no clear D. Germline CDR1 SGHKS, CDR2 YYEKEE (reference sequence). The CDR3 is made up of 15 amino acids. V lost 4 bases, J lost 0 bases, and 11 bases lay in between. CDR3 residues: CASSPGGSSGNTIYF. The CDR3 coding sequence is TGTGCCAGCAGCCCAGGAGGGAGCTCTGGAAACACCATATATTTT.

The CDR3 DNA follows: TGTGCCAGTAGTACAGGAGGTCGGGACAGGGGTTCCTACGAGCAGTACTTC. Protein: CASSTGGRDRGSYEQYF. This rearrangement joins TRBV19 to TRBJ2-7; TRBD1 matches at 10 bases. CDR1 LNHDA and CDR2 SQIVND come from the germline V gene (reference sequence). Losses at the gene ends were 4 bases for V and 1 base for J; bases not matched to a gene: 10. The CDR3 contains 17 residues.

CDR3 nucleotides: TGTGCCAGCAGCGTAGACGGCGGAGCGAACACTGAAGCTTTCTTT. It yields the protein CASSVDGGANTEAFF. The chain couples TRBV9 to TRBJ1-1, with D hard to call. This CDR3 region has 15 residues. Germline V gene data show CDR1 as SGDLS and CDR2 as YYNGEE. With 0 bases removed from V and 1 base from J, the gap between germline ends came to 10 bases.

CDR3 residues: CASSYPIAGEGYEQYF. The CDR3 coding sequence is TGTGCCAGCAGTTACCCGATAGCGGGAGAGGGCTACGAGCAGTACTTC. The chain joins TRBV6-6 to TRBJ2-5, with 9 nucleotides matching TRBD2. TRBJ2-7 matches the DNA end more closely, so the J call is doubtful. The germline V gene has CDR1 MNHNY and CDR2 SVGAGI (reference sequence). The CDR3 is made up of 16 amino acids.

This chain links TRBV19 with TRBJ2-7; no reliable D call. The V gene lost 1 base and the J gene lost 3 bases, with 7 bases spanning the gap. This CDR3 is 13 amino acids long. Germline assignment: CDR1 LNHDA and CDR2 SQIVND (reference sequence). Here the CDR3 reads CASSIGTGYEQYF. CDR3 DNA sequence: TGTGCCAGTAGTATAGGGACGGGCTACGAGCAGTACTTC.

CDR3 region: CASSALPGRGASTDTQYF. The CDR3 DNA follows: TGTGCCAGCAGTGCTCTTCCCGGGCGGGGCGCTAGCACAGATACGCAGTATTTT. The V call is TRBV25-1, the J call TRBJ2-3; possibly TRBD2 for D (6 bases). Between the trimmed V and J ends, which lost 4 bases and 0 bases, there was a span of 20 bases. CDR1 and CDR2 (germline): MGHDK, SYGVNS. This CDR3 comprises 18 residues.

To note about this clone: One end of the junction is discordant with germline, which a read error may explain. As DNA, the CDR3 is TGCGCAAGCAGAGACCTCCCAGGTCCCTCCTACGAGCAGTACTTC. It is translated as CASRDLPGPSYEQYF. The chain combines TRBV5-1 with TRBJ2-7; D uncertain. The V gene's germline CDR1 is SGHRS and CDR2 YFSETQ. This CDR3 has 15 residues.

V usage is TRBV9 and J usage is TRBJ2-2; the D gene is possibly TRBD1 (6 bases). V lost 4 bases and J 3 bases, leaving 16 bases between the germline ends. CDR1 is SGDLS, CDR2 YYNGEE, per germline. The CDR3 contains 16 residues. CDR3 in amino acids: CASSPRTASDTGELFF. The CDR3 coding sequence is TGTGCCAGCAGCCCAAGGACAGCCTCGGACACCGGGGAGCTGTTTTTT.

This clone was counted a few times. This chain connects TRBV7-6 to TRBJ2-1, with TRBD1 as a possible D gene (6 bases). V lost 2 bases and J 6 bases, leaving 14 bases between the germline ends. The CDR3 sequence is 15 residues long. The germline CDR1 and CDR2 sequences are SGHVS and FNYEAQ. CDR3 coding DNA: TGTGCCAGCAGCTTATTCGCCCGACAGGTCAATGAGCAGTTCTTC. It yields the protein CASSLFARQVNEQFF.

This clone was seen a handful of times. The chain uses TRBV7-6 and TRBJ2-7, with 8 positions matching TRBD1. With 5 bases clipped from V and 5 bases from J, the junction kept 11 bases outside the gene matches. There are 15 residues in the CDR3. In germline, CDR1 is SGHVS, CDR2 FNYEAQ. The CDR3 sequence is CASSANADRVHEQYF. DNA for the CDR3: TGTGCCAGCAGCGCGAACGCGGACAGGGTCCACGAGCAGTACTTC.

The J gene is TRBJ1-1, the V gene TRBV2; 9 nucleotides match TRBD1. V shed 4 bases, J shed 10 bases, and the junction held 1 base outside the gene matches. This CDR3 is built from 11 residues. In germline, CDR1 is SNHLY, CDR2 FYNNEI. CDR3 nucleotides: TGTGCCAGCAGTGCACAGGGGGCAGCTTTCTTT. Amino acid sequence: CASSAQGAAFF.

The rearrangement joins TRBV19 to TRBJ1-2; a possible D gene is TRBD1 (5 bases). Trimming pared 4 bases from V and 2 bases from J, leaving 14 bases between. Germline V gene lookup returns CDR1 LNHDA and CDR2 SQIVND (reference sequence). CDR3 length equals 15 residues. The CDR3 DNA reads TGTGCCAGTAGTAGCCAGCGGGGACGCAACTATGGCTACACCTTC. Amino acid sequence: CASSSQRGRNYGYTF.

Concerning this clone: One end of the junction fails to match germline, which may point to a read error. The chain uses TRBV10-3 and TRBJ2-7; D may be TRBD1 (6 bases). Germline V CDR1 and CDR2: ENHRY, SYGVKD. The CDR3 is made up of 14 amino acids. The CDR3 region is CATSGGRGSYEQYF. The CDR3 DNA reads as TGTGCCACCAGTGGCGGCAGGGGCTCCTACGAGCAGTACTTC.